Listed below are T cell receptor beta chains from one sample, sequenced in a study of technical replicates of blood from a handful of donors. The table came from immunoSEQ multiplex PCR; TCRdb's copy has only in-frame clones and leaves some out. The sample has around 95,000 clones, over 85% seen once; the top ten hold about 0.25%. The specimen was T cells isolated from PBMCs. Receptors originate from a human donor in good health. CDR3s include the opening cysteine and the closing phenylalanine or tryptophan. The D gene is left open where the match is weak. Rows may omit the clone size; those that give it use once, few, many or a size class.

v_gene,abundance,j_gene,d_gene,len,CDR3nt,CDR3aa
TRBV11-2,-,TRBJ1-2,-,13,TGTGCCAGCAGCCTCTGGGGACAACATGGCTACACCTTC,CASSLWGQHGYTF
TRBV21-1,-,TRBJ1-2,-,15,TGTGCCAGCAGGCTTTACCCCAGGGGACGTGGAGGCTACACCTTC,CASRLYPRGRGGYTF
TRBV7-2,-,TRBJ2-7,TRBD2,14,TGTGCCAGCAGCCCCAGCGGGGTATGGAACGAGCAGTACTTC,CASSPSGVWNEQYF
TRBV4-2,-,TRBJ2-3,TRBD2,16,TGTGCCAGCAGTCGCGGGACTAGCGGGGGGTCAGATACGCAGTATTTT,CASSRGTSGGSDTQYF
TRBV27,-,TRBJ1-2,-,15,TGTGCCAGCAGTACGTCCCAGGGTCTTAACTATGGCTACACCTTC,CASSTSQGLNYGYTF
TRBV5-5,-,TRBJ2-7,TRBD1,14,TGTGCCAGCAGCTTGGGTAAGGGGGCAGATGAGCAGTACTTC,CASSLGKGADEQYF
TRBV2,-,TRBJ2-5,TRBD2,17,TGTGCCAGCGAGCCCCCGGGACTAGCGGGCAACCAAGAGACCCAGTACTTC,CASEPPGLAGNQETQYF
TRBV6-5,-,TRBJ1-3,TRBD1,15,TGTGCCAGCAGCCGGGGACAGCTCTCTGGAAACACCATATATTTT,CASSRGQLSGNTIYF
TRBV11-3,-,TRBJ2-5,TRBD1,16,TGTGCCAGCACGAGGGACAGGGGCTCCGAAGGGGAGACCCAGTACTTC,CASTRDRGSEGETQYF
TRBV6-5,-,TRBJ2-1,TRBD1,14,TGTGCCAGCACGACAGGCCGGGACAGGGGGTTGCAGTTCTTC,CASTTGRDRGLQFF
TRBV18,-,TRBJ2-3,-,16,TGTGCCAGCTCACCACCGGTGGCAGGGAGCACAGATACGCAGTATTTT,CASSPPVAGSTDTQYF
TRBV5-1,-,TRBJ1-2,-,15,TGCGCCAGCAGCTTGGGACAGGCGCAAGAGTATGGCTACACCTTC,CASSLGQAQEYGYTF
TRBV6-4,-,TRBJ1-1,-,13,TGTGCCAGCAGTGAGTGGCAGAACACTGAAGCTTTCTTT,CASSEWQNTEAFF
TRBV28,-,TRBJ2-7,TRBD2,17,TGTGCCAGCAGAAACTCAGGCCTCGCGGGAGGGGGTCGCGAGCAGTACTTC,CASRNSGLAGGGREQYF
TRBV7-9,-,TRBJ2-7,-,15,TGTGCCAGCAGCTTAGGGGCAGGGCTCCGGAGCGAGCAGTACTTC,CASSLGAGLRSEQYF
TRBV7-8,-,TRBJ1-1,-,14,TGTGCCAGCAGCATACAGGGATCGAACACTGAAGCTTTCTTT,CASSIQGSNTEAFF
TRBV11-3,-,TRBJ2-1,TRBD2,16,TGTGCCAGCAGCTTACGGCCGGGGGGGGCTTACAATGAGCAGTTCTTC,CASSLRPGGAYNEQFF
TRBV27,-,TRBJ1-2,TRBD1,14,TGTGCCAGCAGTATCAGACAGGGGGCTGGGGGCTACACCTTC,CASSIRQGAGGYTF
TRBV19,-,TRBJ2-5,TRBD1,13,TGTGCCAGTACCGGGACAGGGCAAGAGACCCAGTACTTC,CASTGTGQETQYF
TRBV5-1,-,TRBJ2-3,TRBD2,14,TGCGCCAGCAGAACAGCGGGGGGGTTAAATACGCAGTATTTT,CASRTAGGLNTQYF
TRBV4-1,few,TRBJ1-2,-,16,TGCGCCAGCAGCCAAGCCTCCCGAATGAGGCTTTATGGCTACACCTTC,CASSQASRMRLYGYTF
TRBV6-1,-,TRBJ1-4,-,15,TGTGCCAGCATGACCAGGGGTTCAGCTAATGAAAAACTGTTTTTT,CASMTRGSANEKLFF
TRBV7-9,-,TRBJ2-7,TRBD1,15,TGTGCCAGCAGCCAACAGGGACAGGGGCCCTACGAGCAGTACTTC,CASSQQGQGPYEQYF
TRBV5-1,-,TRBJ2-2,TRBD2,16,TGCGCCAGCAGCAAACTAGCGGGGGTGAACACCGGGGAGCTGTTTTTT,CASSKLAGVNTGELFF
TRBV18,-,TRBJ2-1,-,15,TGTGCCAACTCACGAGATAGGGACACCCTCACTGAGCAGTTCTTC,CANSRDRDTLTEQFF
TRBV9,-,TRBJ2-5,TRBD2,16,TGTGCCAGCAGCCCGACTAGCGGGCGTTCCCAAGAGACCCAGTACTTC,CASSPTSGRSQETQYF
TRBV28,-,TRBJ2-3,-,14,TGTGCCAGCAGCGTTCCGACTAGCACAGATACGCAGTATTTT,CASSVPTSTDTQYF
TRBV5-1,-,TRBJ2-7,TRBD1,14,TGCGCCAGCAGCCTGGGACAGGGGGCCTACGAGCAGTACTTC,CASSLGQGAYEQYF
TRBV4-1,-,TRBJ2-3,-,13,TGCGCCAGCAGCCACATCGAGACAGATACGCAGTATTTT,CASSHIETDTQYF
TRBV7-7,-,TRBJ2-5,TRBD2,15,TGTGCCAGCAGCTTAGGGCGGGAGGGGTCAGAGACCCAGTACTTC,CASSLGREGSETQYF
TRBV7-2,-,TRBJ2-3,TRBD2,16,TGTGCCAGCAGCTTAAAGGTCAGCGGGGGAGGAGATACGCAGTATTTT,CASSLKVSGGGDTQYF
TRBV30,-,TRBJ2-7,-,15,TGTGCCTGGAGTATACCTCAGGTGGGCTCCTACGAGCAGTACTTC,CAWSIPQVGSYEQYF
TRBV5-1,few,TRBJ2-1,TRBD2,13,TGCGCCAGCAGACTAGCGGGGAACAATGAGCAGTTCTTC,CASRLAGNNEQFF
TRBV5-1,-,TRBJ1-1,-,12,TGCGCCAGCAGCTTGGGGGCCACTGAAGCTTTCTTT,CASSLGATEAFF
TRBV18,-,TRBJ1-1,-,15,TGTGCCAGCTCACCCGACAGGTCCAAGAACACTGAAGCTTTCTTT,CASSPDRSKNTEAFF
TRBV7-9,-,TRBJ1-2,-,15,TGTGCCAGCAGCTTGGCGGGAGACGATTACTATGGCTACACCTTC,CASSLAGDDYYGYTF
TRBV28,-,TRBJ1-2,-,14,TGTGCCAGCAGTTCAAACGACAGGAACTATGGCTACACCTTC,CASSSNDRNYGYTF
TRBV7-3,-,TRBJ2-1,-,16,TGTGCCAGCAGCTACCTGGCGGGGGCCCTCTACAATGAGCAGTTCTTC,CASSYLAGALYNEQFF
TRBV5-1,once,TRBJ2-5,-,17,TGCGCCAGCAGCTTGTGGGGGGGGGCAGAAAAACAAGAGACCCAGTACTTC,CASSLWGGAEKQETQYF
TRBV9,once,TRBJ2-3,-,16,TGTGCCAGCAGCCCTTTTTCGACGGGGGGCACAGATACGCAGTATTTT,CASSPFSTGGTDTQYF
TRBV5-1,-,TRBJ2-2,-,14,TGCGCCAGCAGTCAGACTCCCCTGGCCGGGGAGCTGTTTTTT,CASSQTPLAGELFF
TRBV28,once,TRBJ1-1,-,12,TGTGCCAGCAGTTCTGGGGCTCCGGAAGCTTTCTTT,CASSSGAPEAFF
TRBV9,-,TRBJ1-3,-,15,TGTGCCAGCAGCGCCTATTCGAGCTCTGGAAACACCATATATTTT,CASSAYSSSGNTIYF
TRBV27,-,TRBJ1-2,-,12,TGTGCCAGCAGTCAACAGGGCCGCGGCTACACCTTC,CASSQQGRGYTF
TRBV29-1,-,TRBJ1-6,TRBD1,13,TGCAGCGCGGGGACAGACGCGAATTCACCCCTCCACTTT,CSAGTDANSPLHF
TRBV7-9,-,TRBJ2-1,-,13,TGTGCCAGCAGCCTAACCTCGTACAATGAGCAGTTCTTC,CASSLTSYNEQFF
TRBV4-1,-,TRBJ2-7,TRBD2,15,TGCGCCAGCAGCCAAATAGCGGGAGGGCCCTACGAGCAGTACTTC,CASSQIAGGPYEQYF
TRBV10-3,-,TRBJ2-7,-,14,TGTGCCATCAGTGAGTCTGGTTTTAGAGACGAGCAGTACTTC,CAISESGFRDEQYF
TRBV29-1,-,TRBJ1-1,-,13,TGCAGCGTTGATTCGGGGAGGAACACTGAAGCTTTCTTT,CSVDSGRNTEAFF
TRBV30,-,TRBJ2-7,TRBD1,13,TGTGCCTGGGCTTTCCGGGACAGCTACGAGCAGTACTTC,CAWAFRDSYEQYF
TRBV28,-,TRBJ2-5,-,14,TGTGCCAGCAGACCCGGGACAACTCAAGAGACCCAGTACTTC,CASRPGTTQETQYF
TRBV6-5,-,TRBJ2-7,-,15,TGTGCCAGCAGTTACTCGCGGTCACTTACCTACGAGCAGTACTTC,CASSYSRSLTYEQYF
TRBV4-1,-,TRBJ2-5,-,16,TGCGCCAGCAGCCCCACGCTCGAGGGCATAACAGAGACCCAGTACTTC,CASSPTLEGITETQYF
TRBV6-5,-,TRBJ2-7,-,12,TGTGCCAGCAGTGCCTCAGGGCGCGAGCAGTACTTC,CASSASGREQYF
TRBV5-1,-,TRBJ2-5,TRBD1,16,TGCGCCAGCAGCGTGCAACAGGGGGAATTCCAAGAGACCCAGTACTTC,CASSVQQGEFQETQYF
TRBV15,-,TRBJ1-4,-,19,TGTGCCACCAGCAGAGATCTCGAGCCCCAGGGTGCGGAGAATGAAAAACTGTTTTTT,CATSRDLEPQGAENEKLFF
TRBV18,-,TRBJ1-3,-,15,TGTGCCAGCTACGAAGGGGGTAGCTCTGGAAACACCATATATTTT,CASYEGGSSGNTIYF
TRBV6-1,once,TRBJ2-7,TRBD1,14,TGTGCCAGCAGGCTACAGGGGATCTCCTACGAGCAGTACTTC,CASRLQGISYEQYF
TRBV7-2,-,TRBJ2-7,TRBD2,13,TGTGCCAGCAGTTTGAGCGGGAGATACGAGCAGTACTTC,CASSLSGRYEQYF